Shown below are 24 T cell receptor beta chains from a single sample sequenced in a study of OX40 agonist ivuxolimab in advanced cancers. Produced via immunoSEQ multiplex PCR; TCRdb's table is partial and in-frame only. The data hold approximately 58,000 clones, with 70% to 85% observed a single time. The material was CD4+ or CD8+ T cells sorted from blood, obtained in a trial of the OX40 agonist ivuxolimab. These receptors originate from an adult with an advanced solid tumor such as melanoma, head and neck, liver or kidney cancer.

The chain joins TRBV11-2 to TRBJ2-1; 8 bases match TRBD1. Germline V gives CDR1 SGHAT, CDR2 FQNNGV. The CDR3 totals 16 residues. The V segment lost 3 bases and the J segment 0 bases; nucleotides outside the gene matches: 4. CDR3 loop: CASSFTGTGSYNEQFF. For the CDR3, the DNA is TGTGCCAGCAGCTTCACCGGGACAGGCTCCTACAATGAGCAGTTCTTC.

On this clone itself: This specimen includes other DNA sequences encoding the same CDR3. The chain couples TRBV30 to TRBJ2-7; D call uncertain. Germline-derived CDR1 and CDR2 are GTSNPN and SVGIG (reference sequence). The CDR3 runs 12 residues. The V gene lost 0 bases and the J gene lost 4 bases, with 7 bases spanning the gap. The CDR3, as DNA: TGTGCCTGGAGTGTCCAAGGGTACGAGCAGTACTTC. Encoded protein: CAWSVQGYEQYF.

The chain links TRBV19 to TRBJ1-1; D may be TRBD1 (5 bases). Trimming shortened V by 7 bases and J by 0 bases, and 12 bases separated the two germline ends. This CDR3 contains 14 residues. From germline, CDR1 is LNHDA and CDR2 SQIVND (reference sequence). The chain's CDR3 is CASKVGTMNTEAFF. The CDR3 DNA is TGTGCCAGTAAGGTGGGGACTATGAACACTGAAGCTTTCTTT. The full variable domain, with the rest looked up from reference TRBV19 and TRBJ1-1, is DGGITQSPKYLFRKEGQNVTLSCEQNLNHDAMYWYRQDPGQGLRLIYYSQIVNDFQKGDIAEGYSVSREKKESFPLTVTSAQKNPTAFYLCASKVGTMNTEAFFGQGTRLTVV.

The CDR3 DNA reads TGTGCCATCAGGACTGACAGTTCAACAGATACGCAGTATTTT. This encodes CAIRTDSSTDTQYF. J is TRBJ2-3 and V is TRBV10-3; weak D call: TRBD1 (5 bases). The ends were cut back, 6 bases at V and 3 bases at J, with 13 bases in the middle. This CDR3 spans 14 amino acids. CDR1 and CDR2 (germline): ENHRY, SYGVKD.

The chain carries TRBV2 and TRBJ1-4; D uncertain. V lost 7 bases and J lost 8, with 20 bases in between. The CDR3 extends over 15 amino acids. The germline gives CDR1 SNHLY, CDR2 FYNNEI. CDR3: CASMLLEDTGEKLFF. CDR3 nucleotide sequence: TGTGCCAGCATGCTCTTGGAAGACACGGGAGAAAAACTGTTTTTT. The entire variable domain, with the rest obtained from reference TRBV2 and TRBJ1-4, is as follows: EPEVTQTPSHQVTQMGQEVILRCVPISNHLYFYWYRQILGQKVEFLVSFYNNEISEKSEIFDDQFSVERPDGSNFTLKIRSTKLEDSAMYFCASMLLEDTGEKLFFGSGTQLSVL.

The CDR3 DNA is TGTGCCAGTAGTGGGGACTTTAACCATGAGCAGTTCTTC. Amino acid sequence: CASSGDFNHEQFF. This chain links TRBV19 with TRBJ2-1; a weak D match, TRBD2 (6 bases). This CDR3 spans 13 amino acids. In germline, CDR1 is LNHDA, CDR2 SQIVND (reference sequence). With 5 bases removed from V and 8 bases from J, the gap between germline ends came to 13 bases. Filled out from reference TRBV19 and TRBJ2-1, the complete variable domain reads DGGITQSPKYLFRKEGQNVTLSCEQNLNHDAMYWYRQDPGQGLRLIYYSQIVNDFQKGDIAEGYSVSREKKESFPLTVTSAQKNPTAFYLCASSGDFNHEQFFGPGTRLTVL.

The chain joins TRBV5-6 to TRBJ1-2; D gene unclear. The CDR3 totals 14 residues. Trimming left V 4 bases short and J 1 base short, with 11 bases between. Germline V lookup: CDR1 SGHDT, CDR2 YYEEEE. The CDR3 nucleotides read TGTGCCAGCAGCGCATTGGGCGGTAACTATGGCTACACCTTC. Its protein is CASSALGGNYGYTF.

The chain links TRBV7-2 to TRBJ2-1, with TRBD2 matching 7 bases. With 2 bases clipped from V and 10 bases from J, the junction kept 2 bases outside the gene matches. Germline CDR1 reads SGHTA; CDR2 reads FQGNSA. The CDR3 loop spans 12 amino acids. The CDR3 nucleotides are TGTGCCAGCAGCTTACCAGCGGGAGAGCAGTTCTTC. It is translated as CASSLPAGEQFF.

The chain recombines TRBV29-1 with TRBJ2-1; TRBD2 matches 9 bases. V was clipped by 0 bases and J by 1 base; unmatched bases: 7. This CDR3 comprises 17 residues. CDR1 and CDR2 from the germline V gene are SQVTM and ANQGSEA. CDR3 nucleotides: TGCAGCGTTGAAGATCGCACTAGCGGGCATTCCTACAATGAGCAGTTCTTC. Translating gives CSVEDRTSGHSYNEQFF.

The chain employs TRBV11-3 and TRBJ2-1, with D perhaps TRBD2 (6 bases). The germline V gene has CDR1 SGHNT and CDR2 YENEEA. The CDR3 contains 15 residues. Deletions cut 6 bases from V and 8 bases from J, with 20 bases between. The CDR3 region has the DNA TGTGCCAGCAGGTACTGGGGGGTCGGATCCGATGAGCAGTTCTTC. Translated: CASRYWGVGSDEQFF.

In its sample, this clone was seen once. The chain is built from TRBV11-1 and TRBJ2-2, with D possibly TRBD2 on 6 matching bases. Trimming took off 0 bases at V and 6 bases at J, with 8 bases between the two ends. Germline values: CDR1 SGHAT, CDR2 FQDESV (reference sequence). The CDR3 covers 14 residues. The chain's CDR3 is CASSLARGAGELFF. Written as DNA, the CDR3 is TGTGCCAGCAGCTTAGCACGCGGGGCCGGGGAGCTGTTTTTT.

This clone has only one observation. This chain uses TRBV6-1 with TRBJ1-5; weak D call: TRBD1 (6 bases). The CDR3 contains 14 residues. Germline V gene data show CDR1 as MNHNS and CDR2 as SASEGT. V lost 6 bases, J lost 1 base, and 10 bases lay in between. The CDR3 bases are TGTGCCAGCAGGGGGGGCTTGAGCAATCAGCCCCAGCATTTT. Encoded protein: CASRGGLSNQPQHF.

The chain carries TRBV6-1 and TRBJ1-1, with D unclear. V lost 8 bases to trimming and J lost 1 base, with 11 bases between them. Germline-derived CDR1 and CDR2 are MNHNS and SASEGT. The CDR3 totals 13 residues. The CDR3 sequence: CASQTPPNTEAFF. The DNA for the CDR3 is TGTGCCAGCCAAACCCCGCCGAACACTGAAGCTTTCTTT.

The rearrangement uses TRBV30 and TRBJ1-1; TRBD1 might be the D (5 bases). Germline V CDR1 and CDR2: GTSNPN, SVGIG (reference sequence). The CDR3 loop spans 13 amino acids. V was cut by 3 bases and J by 4 bases, with 12 bases left in between. Here the CDR3 reads CAWSAWDPTEAFF. In DNA form, the CDR3 reads TGTGCCTGGAGCGCCTGGGACCCCACTGAAGCTTTCTTT.

The chain combines TRBV5-4 with TRBJ2-3; the D is unclear. Germline V gives CDR1 SGHNT, CDR2 YYREEE (reference sequence). The length of the CDR3 is 14 residues. With 2 bases removed from V and 0 bases from J, the gap between germline ends came to 7 bases. CDR3 residues: CASSLRTSTDTQYF. The CDR3 coding sequence is TGTGCCAGCAGCTTACGAACTAGCACAGATACGCAGTATTTT. The entire variable domain, with the rest obtained from reference TRBV5-4 and TRBJ2-3, is as follows: ETGVTQSPTHLIKTRGQQVTLRCSSQSGHNTVSWYQQALGQGPQFIFQYYREEENGRGNFPPRFSGLQFPNYSSELNVNALELDDSALYLCASSLRTSTDTQYFGPGTRLTVL.

In its sample, this clone was seen a few times. The chain joins TRBV5-4 to TRBJ2-2; D remains ambiguous. With 4 bases removed from V and 5 bases from J, the gap between germline ends came to 15 bases. In germline, CDR1 is SGHNT, CDR2 YYREEE (reference sequence). The length of the CDR3 is 15 residues. In DNA form, the CDR3 reads TGTGCCAGCAGCCGGGCCTCAGGCCGAACCGGGGAGCTGTTTTTT. Its translation: CASSRASGRTGELFF.

V is TRBV6-4 and J is TRBJ1-1; 7 bases are shared with TRBD1. V dropped 0 bases and J dropped 4; count of bases not matched to a gene: 2. Germline V gene lookup returns CDR1 MRHNA and CDR2 SNTAGT. This CDR3 has 14 amino acids. The CDR3 nucleotides are TGTGCCAGCAGTGACTCGAACAGGGGCACTGAAGCTTTCTTT. Residues: CASSDSNRGTEAFF.

The rearrangement links TRBV7-9 to TRBJ2-1; TRBD1 matches 9 bases. The ends lost 5 bases at V and 6 bases at J; junction bases unmatched: 8. Per the germline V gene, CDR1 is SEHNR and CDR2 is FQNEAQ (reference sequence). This CDR3 is built from 15 residues. CDR3 sequence: CASSASTGGINEQFF. CDR3 nucleotides: TGTGCCAGCAGCGCCTCCACAGGGGGCATCAATGAGCAGTTCTTC.

This clone is medium-sized by share. CDR3 sequence reads: CASSLRNQPQHF. DNA for the CDR3: TGTGCCAGCAGTCTACGCAATCAGCCCCAGCATTTT. This rearrangement joins TRBV6-5 to TRBJ1-5; D not certain. V was cut by 5 bases and J by 2 bases, with 4 bases left in between. The CDR3 runs to 12 residues. The germline gives CDR1 MNHEY, CDR2 SVGAGI.

The chain has TRBV19 and TRBJ1-1; 8 nucleotides align to TRBD1. V was pared by 1 base and J by 4 bases, with 8 bases of the junction left unmatched. Germline CDR1 LNHDA, CDR2 SQIVND (reference sequence). The CDR3 length is 16 residues. In nucleotides, the CDR3 is TGTGCCAGTAGTATAGTGCCAGGGGGCGGCGTCACTGAAGCTTTCTTT. This encodes CASSIVPGGGVTEAFF.

The J gene is TRBJ2-7, the V gene TRBV6-1; 8 nucleotides match TRBD1. The CDR3 is 14 residues long. Germline trimming cut 6 bases from V and 3 bases from J; bases unmatched to any gene: 7. Germline CDR1 is MNHNS and CDR2 is SASEGT. The CDR3: CASRPPGQGYEQYF. The CDR3, as DNA: TGTGCCAGCAGACCCCCTGGACAGGGCTACGAGCAGTACTTC.

V is TRBV19 and J is TRBJ1-5, with D hard to call. The CDR3 loop spans 13 amino acids. Germline assignment: CDR1 LNHDA and CDR2 SQIVND (reference sequence). V lost 4 bases and J 3 bases, leaving 7 bases between the germline ends. CDR3 sequence: CASSSQANQPQHF. CDR3 coding DNA: TGTGCCAGTAGTAGTCAGGCCAATCAGCCCCAGCATTTT.

The V call is TRBV11-1, the J call TRBJ2-3, with D perhaps TRBD2 (7 bases). Trimming shortened V by 5 bases and J by 1 base, and 19 bases separated the two germline ends. The CDR3 covers 17 residues. The germline CDR1 and CDR2 sequences are SGHAT and FQDESV (reference sequence). CDR3 DNA sequence: TGTGCCAGCAGCAGCTTTGCGGGGGCCGGGGGCACAGATACGCAGTATTTT. Translating it yields CASSSFAGAGGTDTQYF.

The genes are TRBV7-3 and TRBJ2-3; the D is unclear. V lost 5 bases, J lost 0 bases, and 9 bases lay in between. CDR3 length: 14 amino acids. Germline lookup yields CDR1 SGHTA and CDR2 FQGTGA. This CDR3 reads CASSPQFSTDTQYF. DNA of the CDR3: TGTGCCAGCAGCCCACAATTTAGCACAGATACGCAGTATTTT.